This TCR beta chain was sequenced in a study of cytomegalovirus exposure and HLA in healthy donors. The PCR contained 60 Vbeta and 13 Jbeta primers. Using immunoSEQ multiplex PCR, the repertoire was profiled, and TCRdb retains in-frame clones only, with some absent. Of just over 200,000 clones listed, approximately 70% are singletons. The CDR3 has 15 amino acids. V lost 0 bases and J lost 8; bases outside the gene matches: 6. Germline CDR1 and CDR2: MNHEY and SVGAGI. The chain combines TRBV6-5 with TRBJ1-2; TRBD1 matches at 10 bases. The clonotype was recovered from a man aged 35-49 years in good health and CMV-seropositive. The sequenced material came from PBMCs. This CDR3 is CASSYSTGGSGGYTF. The CDR3 nucleotides read TGTGCCAGCAGTTACTCGACAGGGGGCAGCGGGGGCTACACCTTC.